These T cell receptor beta chains were read from a single sample in a study of blood T cell repertoires in COVID-19. Using immunoSEQ multiplex PCR, the repertoire was profiled, and TCRdb retains in-frame clones only, with some absent. The sample lists 25,000 or so clones, around 94% seen once, with about 4% in the top ten. The sequencing input was peripheral blood. These receptors were collected from a woman aged 45-59 years with active COVID-19. Both conserved end residues are part of each CDR3. Fields, in order: V gene, J gene, clone size, D gene, CDR3 length, CDR3 DNA, CDR3 protein. The D gene is left open where the match is weak. Some rows have no size entry. The others give once, few or many, or a class for an expanded clone.

V: TRBV19; J: TRBJ2-3; size: once; D: TRBD1; length: 15; DNA: TGTGCCAGTAGTATGGCACAGGGGGCGGGGGATACGCAGTATTTT; CDR3: CASSMAQGAGDTQYF
V: TRBV27; J: TRBJ2-3; size: .; D: .; length: 14; DNA: TGTGCCAGCAGTTTGGTGGGAGGATCAGATACGCAGTATTTT; CDR3: CASSLVGGSDTQYF
V: TRBV18; J: TRBJ2-1; size: .; D: .; length: 12; DNA: TGTGCCAGCTCACCAGTATACAATGAGCAGTTCTTC; CDR3: CASSPVYNEQFF
V: TRBV6-5; J: TRBJ2-1; size: .; D: .; length: 15; DNA: TGTACCAGCAGTTACTGGGGCCGGCGGGGCCATGAGCAGTTCTTC; CDR3: CTSSYWGRRGHEQFF
V: TRBV15; J: TRBJ2-1; size: once; D: TRBD1; length: 14; DNA: TGTGCCACCAGCATCGGACAGGGGGCGAATGAGCAGTTCTTC; CDR3: CATSIGQGANEQFF
V: TRBV5-6; J: TRBJ1-1; size: .; D: .; length: 12; DNA: TGTGCCAGCAGCTTGGGGTCTTTTGAGGCTTTCTTT; CDR3: CASSLGSFEAFF
V: TRBV6-6; J: TRBJ2-2; size: .; D: .; length: 15; DNA: TGTGCCAGCAGTTATCTGACAGGACGGACCGGGGAGCTGTTTTTT; CDR3: CASSYLTGRTGELFF
V: TRBV10-3; J: TRBJ1-2; size: .; D: TRBD1; length: 10; DNA: TGTGCCAGCGGACAGGGAGGCTACACCTTC; CDR3: CASGQGGYTF
V: TRBV2; J: TRBJ2-1; size: .; D: TRBD1; length: 15; DNA: TGTGCCAGCAAAAGGGCGACAGGGAAGGACAATGAGCAGTTCTTC; CDR3: CASKRATGKDNEQFF
V: TRBV7-2; J: TRBJ2-7; size: .; D: .; length: 15; DNA: TGTGCCAGCAGCTTAGTCTCGGCAGGCCCCTACGAGCAGTACTTC; CDR3: CASSLVSAGPYEQYF
V: TRBV6-5; J: TRBJ2-3; size: .; D: .; length: 15; DNA: TGTGCCAGCAGTTACTTAGCAACTAGCACAGATACGCAGTATTTT; CDR3: CASSYLATSTDTQYF
V: TRBV19; J: TRBJ1-1; size: .; D: .; length: 15; DNA: TGTGCCAGTAGTACGCCAGGGATAGGGCGAACTGAAGCTTTCTTT; CDR3: CASSTPGIGRTEAFF
V: TRBV20-1; J: TRBJ2-5; size: .; D: TRBD2; length: 16; DNA: TGCAGTGCTAGTCTCGGACTAGCGGGGGGGCAAGAGACCCAGTACTTC; CDR3: CSASLGLAGGQETQYF
V: TRBV7-9; J: TRBJ1-1; size: .; D: .; length: 12; DNA: TGTGCCAGCAGCTTATCTGTCGGTGAAGCTTTCTTT; CDR3: CASSLSVGEAFF
V: TRBV28; J: TRBJ1-1; size: .; D: TRBD1; length: 14; DNA: TGTGCCAGCAGATTCAGACAGGGGGGCACTGAAGCTTTCTTT; CDR3: CASRFRQGGTEAFF
V: TRBV6-6; J: TRBJ1-5; size: .; D: .; length: 16; DNA: TGTGCCAGCAGTCGAGGACAAGGGCCTCCCAATCAGCCCCAGCATTTT; CDR3: CASSRGQGPPNQPQHF
V: TRBV7-2; J: TRBJ2-3; size: .; D: .; length: 14; DNA: TGTGCCAGCAGCCCCCCGGTCGGGGGTTGGGCGCAGTATTTT; CDR3: CASSPPVGGWAQYF
V: TRBV28; J: TRBJ1-4; size: .; D: TRBD1; length: 15; DNA: TGTGCCAGCAGTCCTCCGACAGGGACTAATGAAAAACTGTTTTTT; CDR3: CASSPPTGTNEKLFF
V: TRBV10-3; J: TRBJ2-2; size: .; D: TRBD2; length: 15; DNA: TGTGCCACCTGGGCGGGGGGGCTCGGACCCGGGGAGCTGTTTTTT; CDR3: CATWAGGLGPGELFF
V: TRBV28; J: TRBJ1-1; size: .; D: .; length: 12; DNA: TGTGCCAGCAGCCAGACTCCTATGGCAGCTTTCTTT; CDR3: CASSQTPMAAFF
V: TRBV3-1/TRBV3-2; J: TRBJ2-5; size: .; D: TRBD2; length: 15; DNA: TGTGCCAGCAGCTCCCACACGGCGGGGGGTGAGACCCAGTACTTC; CDR3: CASSSHTAGGETQYF
V: TRBV2; J: TRBJ2-2; size: .; D: TRBD1; length: 17; DNA: TGTGCCAGCAGTCGCATCCGGGACAGGGGGAACACCGGGGAGCTGTTTTTT; CDR3: CASSRIRDRGNTGELFF
V: TRBV28; J: TRBJ2-7; size: .; D: .; length: 12; DNA: TGTGCCAGCAGTGGGACACCTTTCGAGCAGTACTTC; CDR3: CASSGTPFEQYF
V: TRBV19; J: TRBJ1-2; size: .; D: .; length: 20; DNA: TGTGCCAGTAGTATAGATCGGATCCCGAGACAGGCGACTCGGGTTTATGGCTACACCTTC; CDR3: CASSIDRIPRQATRVYGYTF
V: TRBV18; J: TRBJ2-3; size: .; D: .; length: 13; DNA: TGTGCCAGCTCACGCACTAGCTCAGATACGCAGTATTTT; CDR3: CASSRTSSDTQYF
V: TRBV5-1; J: TRBJ2-6; size: .; D: TRBD1; length: 16; DNA: TGCGCCAGCAGCTCAGACAGGGGATCAGGGGCCAACGTCCTGACTTTC; CDR3: CASSSDRGSGANVLTF
V: TRBV15; J: TRBJ2-1; size: .; D: .; length: 14; DNA: TGTGCCACCAGCAGAGTTACAGGGAACAATGAGCAGTTCTTC; CDR3: CATSRVTGNNEQFF
V: TRBV27; J: TRBJ2-3; size: .; D: .; length: 13; DNA: TGTGCCAGCAGTTGGGTTGGGGAGGATACGCAGTATTTT; CDR3: CASSWVGEDTQYF
V: TRBV10-1; J: TRBJ2-3; size: .; D: .; length: 13; DNA: TGCGCCAGCAGCCGGGAGCCCACAGATACGCAGTATTTT; CDR3: CASSREPTDTQYF
V: TRBV28; J: TRBJ1-3; size: .; D: TRBD1; length: 17; DNA: TGTGCCAGCAGTTCCCACCTCAGGGGGTATGCCGGAAACACCATATATTTT; CDR3: CASSSHLRGYAGNTIYF
V: TRBV5-1; J: TRBJ2-1; size: .; D: TRBD2; length: 16; DNA: TGCGCCAGCAGCGTCTACGCTAGCGGGGTATACAATGAGCAGTTCTTC; CDR3: CASSVYASGVYNEQFF
V: TRBV7-3; J: TRBJ2-7; size: .; D: TRBD1; length: 14; DNA: TGTGCCAGCAGCTTGGACAGGGGGCCCTACGAGCAGTACTTC; CDR3: CASSLDRGPYEQYF
V: TRBV6-5; J: TRBJ2-5; size: .; D: .; length: 14; DNA: TGTGCCAGCAGCCGCAGACAAACCCAAGAGACCCAGTACTTC; CDR3: CASSRRQTQETQYF
V: TRBV18; J: TRBJ2-5; size: .; D: TRBD1; length: 14; DNA: TGTGCCAGCTCACCGACAGGGGGCGATGAGACCCAGTACTTC; CDR3: CASSPTGGDETQYF
V: TRBV15; J: TRBJ1-2; size: .; D: .; length: 16; DNA: TGTGCCACCAGCAGAGATGGACAGCTCCTTAACTATGGCTACACCTTC; CDR3: CATSRDGQLLNYGYTF
V: TRBV4-2; J: TRBJ1-2; size: .; D: TRBD1; length: 19; DNA: TGTGCCAGCAGCCAAGAAGGGGGGGACAGGGGGCTCGGGAACTATGGCTACACCTTC; CDR3: CASSQEGGDRGLGNYGYTF
V: TRBV5-1; J: TRBJ2-1; size: .; D: .; length: 14; DNA: TGCGCCAGTAAAAGGGCGGGGAATAACAATGAGCAGTTCTTC; CDR3: CASKRAGNNNEQFF
V: TRBV5-1; J: TRBJ2-6; size: .; D: TRBD1; length: 18; DNA: TGCGCCAGCAGGGACCGTTTAGGGGACAGCTCTGGGGCCAACGTCCTGACTTTC; CDR3: CASRDRLGDSSGANVLTF
V: TRBV18; J: TRBJ2-1; size: .; D: TRBD1; length: 13; DNA: TGTGCCAGCTCACAAGACAGGGGGGATGAGCAGTTCTTC; CDR3: CASSQDRGDEQFF
V: TRBV7-6; J: TRBJ2-1; size: once; D: TRBD2; length: 17; DNA: TGTGCCAGCAGCCAGCCTTGGGCGGGGGGCCATGAACGGGAGCAGTTCTTC; CDR3: CASSQPWAGGHEREQFF
V: TRBV19; J: TRBJ2-6; size: .; D: TRBD1; length: 16; DNA: TGTGCCAGTAGTGGGACAGGGTTGTCTGGGGCCAACGTCCTGACTTTC; CDR3: CASSGTGLSGANVLTF
V: TRBV6-5; J: TRBJ2-7; size: few; D: TRBD2; length: 14; DNA: TGTGCCCACGGGGGACTAGCGGGCTCCTACGAGCAGTACTTC; CDR3: CAHGGLAGSYEQYF
V: TRBV7-2; J: TRBJ2-3; size: .; D: .; length: 16; DNA: TGTGCCAGCAGCCCGTCCCGTGCGGGTGGCACAGATACGCAGTATTTT; CDR3: CASSPSRAGGTDTQYF
V: TRBV28; J: TRBJ2-5; size: .; D: .; length: 13; DNA: TGTGCCAGCACCACGACAGACCAAGAGACCCAGTACTTC; CDR3: CASTTTDQETQYF
V: TRBV3-1/TRBV3-2; J: TRBJ1-2; size: .; D: TRBD1; length: 13; DNA: TGTGCCAGCAGACAGGACAGGGGAGATGGCTACACCTTC; CDR3: CASRQDRGDGYTF
V: TRBV18; J: TRBJ2-2; size: .; D: .; length: 14; DNA: TGTGCCAGCTCACCCAGGGGCAGCACCGGGGAGCTGTTTTTT; CDR3: CASSPRGSTGELFF
V: TRBV3-1/TRBV3-2; J: TRBJ1-6; size: .; D: .; length: 19; DNA: TGTGCCAGCAGCCAAGACTACTCCACCGGGACATTCTTTAATTCACCCCTCCACTTT; CDR3: CASSQDYSTGTFFNSPLHF
V: TRBV19; J: TRBJ1-5; size: .; D: .; length: 15; DNA: TGTGCCAGTAGTATAGCCGGGACAAGCAATCAGCCCCAGCATTTT; CDR3: CASSIAGTSNQPQHF
V: TRBV19; J: TRBJ1-3; size: .; D: .; length: 15; DNA: TGTGCCAGTAGTCCGGACAGCGTGGCTGGAAACACCATATATTTT; CDR3: CASSPDSVAGNTIYF
V: TRBV2; J: TRBJ2-2; size: .; D: .; length: 14; DNA: TGTGCCAGCATGAGGCTAGTGAACACCGGGGAGCTGTTTTTT; CDR3: CASMRLVNTGELFF
V: TRBV25-1; J: TRBJ2-1; size: .; D: .; length: 12; DNA: TGTGCCAGCAGTGAACAGGGAAATGAGCAGTTCTTC; CDR3: CASSEQGNEQFF
V: TRBV5-5; J: TRBJ2-3; size: .; D: .; length: 16; DNA: TGTGCCAGCAGCTTGGGTTGGACGGGGAGCACAGATACGCAGTATTTT; CDR3: CASSLGWTGSTDTQYF
V: TRBV6-1; J: TRBJ1-3; size: .; D: .; length: 18; DNA: TGTGCCAGCAGTGGGGGGCGACCAGACAGCGGAAACCGAAACACCATATATTTT; CDR3: CASSGGRPDSGNRNTIYF
V: TRBV19; J: TRBJ2-2; size: .; D: .; length: 17; DNA: TGTGCCAGTAGTCCGAGACTCGACAGCCTGAACACCGGGGAGCTGTTTTTT; CDR3: CASSPRLDSLNTGELFF
V: TRBV4-2; J: TRBJ2-5; size: .; D: .; length: 14; DNA: TGTGCCAGCAGCCAAGGGACAAAACAAGAGACCCAGTACTTC; CDR3: CASSQGTKQETQYF
V: TRBV12-3/TRBV12-4; J: TRBJ2-5; size: .; D: TRBD1; length: 13; DNA: TGTGCCAGCCGGATCAGGGGGCGGGAGACCCAGTACTTC; CDR3: CASRIRGRETQYF
V: TRBV2; J: TRBJ2-1; size: .; D: .; length: 15; DNA: TGTGCCAGCAACTTTGACAGTGGCTCCTACAATGAGCAGTTCTTC; CDR3: CASNFDSGSYNEQFF
V: TRBV3-1/TRBV3-2; J: TRBJ2-3; size: .; D: TRBD2; length: 15; DNA: TGTGCCAGCAGCCTGGGGACTAGCGGCCAAGATACGCAGTATTTT; CDR3: CASSLGTSGQDTQYF
V: TRBV7-7; J: TRBJ2-2; size: .; D: TRBD1; length: 16; DNA: TGTGCTATATTGGAAGGACAGGGTTCGAACACCGGGGAGCTGTTTTTT; CDR3: CAILEGQGSNTGELFF
V: TRBV19; J: TRBJ1-3; size: .; D: .; length: 14; DNA: TGTGCCAGTAGTCAGGGGACCTCTGGAAACACCATATATTTT; CDR3: CASSQGTSGNTIYF